Listed below are T cell receptor beta chains from one sample, sequenced in a study of graft-versus-host responses after intestinal transplantation. Profiled with immunoSEQ multiplex PCR; TCRdb holds only in-frame clones, not every one. The table shows roughly 25,000 clones, with roughly 83% occurring only once. The specimen was PBMCs, collected about 28 days after intestinal transplant. The receptor source for this set is a human patient who received an intestinal transplant, so some T cells may come from the graft donor. Each CDR3 is given with its conserved first and last residue. D genes are given only for firm matches. Rows may omit the clone size; those that give it use once, few, many or a size class.

size	D	J	length	V	CDR3	DNA
NA	NA	TRBJ2-6	15	TRBV6-6	CASSYGQGEANVLTF	TGTGCCAGCAGTTACGGCCAGGGTGAAGCCAACGTCCTGACTTTC
NA	TRBD1	TRBJ2-1	15	TRBV4-2	CASSDAGQDYNEQFF	TGTGCCAGCAGCGACGCGGGACAGGACTACAATGAGCAGTTCTTC
NA	NA	TRBJ2-7	14	TRBV6-5	CASSGTRGSYEQYF	TGTGCCAGCAGTGGGACCCGTGGCTCCTACGAGCAGTACTTC
NA	NA	TRBJ2-5	15	TRBV27	CASSIAGIRWETQYF	TGTGCCAGCAGTATCGCGGGGATTCGGTGGGAGACCCAGTACTTC
NA	NA	TRBJ2-1	17	TRBV5-1	CASSFTSGTASYNEQFF	TGCGCCAGCAGTTTCACATCCGGGACTGCTTCCTACAATGAGCAGTTCTTC
NA	NA	TRBJ1-5	15	TRBV6-5	CASSTTGPSNQPQHF	TGTGCCAGCAGTACAACAGGGCCCAGCAATCAGCCCCAGCATTTT
once	NA	TRBJ1-5	14	TRBV2	CASRGRISNQPQHF	TGTGCCAGCAGAGGCAGAATTAGCAATCAGCCCCAGCATTTT
NA	TRBD2	TRBJ2-1	14	TRBV7-3	CASTNSGDGNEQFF	TGTGCCAGCACCAACAGCGGGGATGGGAATGAGCAGTTCTTC
NA	TRBD1	TRBJ1-2	16	TRBV28	CASSLYPGQGGYGYTF	TGTGCCAGCAGTTTATACCCCGGACAGGGTGGCTATGGCTACACCTTC
NA	NA	TRBJ2-5	16	TRBV7-2	CASSLRAGQEQETQYF	TGTGCCAGCAGCTTAAGAGCGGGACAAGAACAAGAGACCCAGTACTTC
NA	NA	TRBJ2-4	13	TRBV30	CAWRKGHVNIQYF	TGTGCCTGGAGAAAAGGACACGTAAACATTCAGTACTTC
NA	NA	TRBJ2-4	14	TRBV27	CASSLSTGGNIQYF	TGTGCCAGCAGTTTATCGACAGGCGGAAACATTCAGTACTTC
NA	NA	TRBJ2-5	13	TRBV7-3	CASSEGRGETQYF	TGTGCCAGCAGCGAGGGTAGGGGGGAGACCCAGTACTTC
NA	TRBD1	TRBJ2-7	14	TRBV6-5	CASSMGQGGYEQYF	TGTGCCAGCAGTATGGGACAGGGGGGCTACGAGCAGTACTTC
NA	NA	TRBJ2-2	15	TRBV27	CASSLRWKGTGELFF	TGTGCCAGCAGTTTACGGTGGAAGGGCACCGGGGAGCTGTTTTTT
NA	NA	TRBJ1-2	15	TRBV5-1	CASRSRVAALGGYTF	TGCGCCAGCAGGTCCCGGGTGGCAGCCTTGGGTGGCTACACCTTC
NA	TRBD1	TRBJ1-2	18	TRBV7-9	CASSLAVGTGALNYGYTF	TGTGCCAGCAGCTTAGCTGTAGGGACAGGGGCACTCAACTATGGCTACACCTTC
NA	TRBD1	TRBJ2-5	15	TRBV11-2	CASSLEGGKEETQYF	TGTGCCAGCAGCTTAGAAGGGGGCAAGGAAGAGACCCAGTACTTC
NA	TRBD2	TRBJ2-1	16	TRBV7-8	CASSSARLAGNNEQFF	TGTGCCAGCAGCTCAGCAAGGCTAGCGGGGAACAATGAGCAGTTCTTC
NA	NA	TRBJ1-2	16	TRBV7-9	CASSSRGSELIYGYTF	TGTGCCAGCAGCTCCCGGGGATCCGAATTAATCTATGGCTACACCTTC
NA	TRBD2	TRBJ2-7	16	TRBV4-1	CASSLRTSGDLYEQYF	TGCGCCAGCAGCCTCCGGACTAGCGGGGACCTTTACGAGCAGTACTTC
NA	NA	TRBJ2-3	14	TRBV7-2	CASSLDGSTDTQYF	TGTGCCAGCAGCTTAGACGGGAGTACAGATACGCAGTATTTT
NA	NA	TRBJ1-1	14	TRBV9	CASSVWEGNTEAFF	TGTGCCAGCAGCGTTTGGGAGGGGAACACTGAAGCTTTCTTT
NA	NA	TRBJ1-3	17	TRBV5-4	CASSAGPGDRSGNTIYF	TGTGCCAGCAGCGCGGGCCCGGGGGACCGTTCTGGAAACACCATATATTTT
NA	NA	TRBJ1-1	15	TRBV28	CASSLIRTDNTEAFF	TGTGCCAGCAGTTTAATCCGGACAGATAACACTGAAGCTTTCTTT
few	NA	TRBJ1-6	14	TRBV9	CASSVGGRGSPLHF	TGTGCCAGCAGCGTAGGGGGGAGAGGTTCACCCCTCCACTTT
NA	NA	TRBJ1-1	14	TRBV6-8	CASSGASGNTEAFF	TGTGCCAGCAGTGGAGCATCAGGGAACACTGAAGCTTTCTTT
NA	TRBD2	TRBJ2-2	15	TRBV7-2	CASSSSGSLAGELFF	TGTGCCAGCAGCTCTAGCGGTAGTTTGGCCGGGGAGCTGTTTTTT